This T cell receptor (beta chain) was profiled in a study of T cell repertoires in cytomegalovirus infection. About the research overall: The authors relied on CMV epitopes, both recently identified HLA-C-restricted and well-studied HLA-B-restricted. Public signatures in TCR beta pointed to CMV infection and matching HLA type. Study-wide results and caveats: The ex vivo response was dominated by HLA-C-restricted CMV-specific TCR beta clonotypes.

In regard to this clonotype: What it binds is unknown.

V was clipped by 10 bases and J by 2 bases, with 15 bases between them. The CDR3 extends over 15 amino acids. CDR1 and CDR2 from the germline V gene are MNHEY and SMNVEV (reference sequence). TCRdb itself ran the reads through MiXCR, one entry per CDR3 protein. The sample shows about 920,000 distinct CDR3 sequences, about 33% of them seen only once. The V and J genes are TRBV27 and TRBJ2-6, with D maybe TRBD2 (7 bases). The receptor comes from a human donor in good health (CMV status not recorded). Some clones in this sample may be carry-over from other donors' samples. Sequenced material: cultured CD8+ T cells from PBMCs, taken from culture after CMV antigen stimulation. DNA for the CDR3: TGTGCCACGGCTGGGGGGGCGCCTGGGGCCAACGTCCTGACTTTC. Translating gives CATAGGAPGANVLTF. The full variable domain, completed using reference TRBV27 and TRBJ2-6, is EAQVTQNPRYLITVTGKKLTVTCSQNMNHEYMSWYRQDPGLGLRQIYYSMNVEVTDKGDVPEGYKVSRKEKRNFPLILESPSPNQTSLYFCATAGGAPGANVLTFGAGSRLTVL.